These 11 T cell receptor beta chains were sequenced from one sample in a study of regulatory T cells in long-lasting Graves disease. The time point denotes: newly diagnosed GD, antithyroid drugs for less than 3 months. PBMC-extracted RNA yielded the TCR library. Relying on iRepertoire HTBI primers and Arm-PCR of CDR3 regions, the team built TCR beta libraries. TCRdb ran MiXCR on the multiplex PCR reads and lists one entry per CDR3 protein. The sample carries over 400,000 distinct CDR3 sequences, 14% recorded once. The sample also formed part of further work on T cells in Graves' hyperthyroidism and ophthalmopathy.

The input for sequencing was peripheral blood mononuclear cells (PBMCs), taken at new diagnosis, from a patient treated with antithyroid drugs. Receptors originate from a woman aged 45-65 years with Graves disease.

There are many counts of this clonotype. This chain joins TRBV30 and TRBJ1-2; D perhaps matches TRBD1 (6 bases). V was pared by 4 bases and J by 8 bases, with 14 bases between. The germline CDR1 and CDR2 sequences are GTSNPN and SVGIG (reference sequence). This CDR3 region has 12 residues. The CDR3 spells CAWMAGGGGYTF. Here the CDR3 DNA reads TGTGCCTGGATGGCGGGAGGGGGAGGCTACACCTTC.

This chain uses TRBV28 with TRBJ2-7, with 11 bases fitting TRBD2. CDR1 and CDR2 (germline): MDHEN, SYDVKM. V dropped 5 bases and J dropped 7; count of bases not matched to a gene: 10. The CDR3 is made up of 15 amino acids. The chain's CDR3 is CASSIPGLAAGEQYF. The CDR3 DNA is TGTGCCAGCAGTATTCCGGGACTAGCGGCGGGGGAGCAGTACTTC.

This clonotype appeared many times. The chain links TRBV6-5 to TRBJ1-4; D remains unclear. The germline V gene encodes CDR1 MNHEY and CDR2 SVGAGI. The CDR3 length is 14 residues. V was shortened by 0 bases and J by 8 bases, with 10 bases between the two germline ends. The CDR3: CASSYSRVHEKLFF. The CDR3 region has the DNA TGTGCCAGCAGTTACTCGAGGGTACACGAAAAACTGTTTTTT.

A remark on this clonotype: This may stem from a read error, because a much larger clone lies one nucleotide away. The missing conserved phenylalanine or tryptophan at the end of this CDR3 makes a read error likely. No DNA is shown, since the ends of the CDR3 on it are uncertain; the CDR3 is the one TCRdb lists. The CDR3 loop reads CSVGGPAGVGFS. The chain is built from TRBV29-1 and TRBJ1-1. A total of 12 residues make up the CDR3, ends included. CDR1 and CDR2 (germline): SQVTM, ANQGSEA.

With regard to this clonotype: A read error may account for a junction end that differs from germline. This chain connects TRBV27 to TRBJ1-1; 7 bases are a match to TRBD1. The CDR3 is made up of 15 amino acids. Per the germline V gene, CDR1 is MNHEY and CDR2 is SMNVEV (reference sequence). The CDR3 loop is CTSSFAGGVSTEAFF. The DNA for the CDR3 is TGTACCAGCAGTTTTGCAGGGGGGGTTAGCACTGAAGCTTTCTTT.

With regard to this clonotype: Sequence at one end of the junction differs from germline and may be a read error. V and J are TRBV29-1 and TRBJ2-1; D possibly uses TRBD1 or TRBD2 (5 bases each). The CDR3 is 11 residues long. CDR1 and CDR2 (germline): SQVTM, ANQGSEA. The chain's CDR3 is CSGGIANEQSF. CDR3 bases: TGCAGCGGGGGGATCGCAAATGAGCAGTCCTTC.

This clonotype was observed a handful of times. Without the conserved terminal phenylalanine or tryptophan, this CDR3 likely stems from a read error. The chain links TRBV5-1 to TRBJ2-1; D gene uncertain. The CDR3 is made up of 13 amino acids. Germline V gives CDR1 SGHRS, CDR2 YFSETQ. Trimming took off 1 base at V and 5 bases at J, with 7 bases between the two ends. CDR3 coding DNA: TGCGCCAGCAGCTTGAACACTAACAATGAGCAGTTCTCC. Its translation is CASSLNTNNEQFS.

This clonotype was recorded many times. This sequence joins TRBV5-1 and TRBJ1-1; no firm D call. The ends were cut back, 0 bases at V and 4 bases at J, with 13 bases in the middle. The V gene's germline CDR1 is SGHRS and CDR2 YFSETQ. The CDR3 runs to 15 residues. The CDR3 spells CASSLETNTGTEAFF. In DNA, the CDR3 is TGCGCCAGCAGCTTGGAGACTAACACTGGCACTGAAGCTTTCTTT. Based on the CDR3 plus reference TRBV5-1 and TRBJ1-1, the full variable domain is KAGVTQTPRYLIKTRGQQVTLSCSPISGHRSVSWYQQTPGQGLQFLFEYFSETQRNKGNFPGRFSGRQFSNSRSEMNVSTLELGDSALYLCASSLETNTGTEAFFGQGTRLTVV.

This clonotype was found many times. The chain carries TRBV7-9 and TRBJ2-3; D remains ambiguous. The germline V gene encodes CDR1 SEHNR and CDR2 FQNEAQ (reference sequence). The ends were cut back, 1 base at V and 6 bases at J, with 11 bases in the middle. The CDR3 extends over 14 amino acids. DNA for the CDR3: TGTGCCAGCAGCTTAGAAGGGTTGGCGGATACGCAGTATTTT. Its protein product is CASSLEGLADTQYF.

The rearrangement uses TRBV12-3 or TRBV12-4 and TRBJ1-5; 7 nucleotides agree with TRBD1. CDR3 length equals 13 residues. The V segment lost 5 bases and the J segment 7 bases; nucleotides outside the gene matches: 5. The CDR3 DNA reads as TGTGCCAGCAGTGGACAGGAGGACCAGCCCCAGCATTTT. This gives the protein CASSGQEDQPQHF.

This clonotype was counted ten times or more. The V gene is TRBV18, the J gene TRBJ2-1; TRBD1 or TRBD2 may be the D gene (5 bases each). The length of the CDR3 is 16 residues. Trimming removed 3 bases from V and 5 bases from J, with 17 bases in between. Germline V lookup: CDR1 KGHSH, CDR2 LQKENI. The CDR3 DNA is TGTGCCAGCTCACCGCCTAGAAGAGGGGAGAACAATGAGCAGTTCTTC. Encoded protein: CASSPPRRGENNEQFF. The full variable domain, rest sourced from reference TRBV18 and TRBJ2-1, is NAGVMQNPRHLVRRRGQEARLRCSPMKGHSHVYWYRQLPEEGLKFMVYLQKENIIDESGMPKERFSAEFPKEGPSILRIQQVVRGDSAAYFCASSPPRRGENNEQFFGPGTRLTVL.